A single sample gave rise to the 15 T cell receptor beta chains below, sequenced in a study of cytomegalovirus exposure and HLA in healthy donors (dated by TCRdb to 2016 to 2017). Libraries came from the immunoSEQ multiplex PCR assay. For the multiplex PCR, a mixture combining 60 forward primers for TCR Vbeta segments and 13 reverse primers for TCR Jbeta segments was used. This immuneACCESS table, as held by TCRdb, lists in-frame sequences with V and J called but not all clones. Of the missing ones, under half trace to an unresolved V gene in checked studies; the others have no known cause. The sample profile shows about 55,000 clones; approximately 52% of them were found once. About 10% of the sample comes from the top ten. Sequenced sample: PBMCs. These receptors were collected from a human donor in good health.

This clone was recorded a few times. V is TRBV6-6 and J is TRBJ1-2; 7 positions match TRBD1. Germline assignment: CDR1 MNHNY and CDR2 SVGAGI (reference sequence). The junction had 8 bases not matched to a gene; V was cut back by 10 bases and J by 0 bases. This CDR3 has 14 residues. The CDR3 DNA reads TGTGCCACCCGGGACAGTCTTGCTAACTATGGCTACACCTTC. The encoded protein is CATRDSLANYGYTF.

CDR3 in DNA: TGTGCCACCAGACGTGACGGGCAGCCCCAGCATTTT. Its translation: CATRRDGQPQHF. This chain joins TRBV15 and TRBJ1-5; D unclear. This CDR3 has 12 amino acids. The germline V and J ends were trimmed by 6 bases and 7 bases, with 10 bases remaining between them. Per the germline V gene, CDR1 is LNHNV and CDR2 is YYDKDF (reference sequence).

This clone was detected only a few times. This chain uses TRBV7-2 with TRBJ2-7; 7 nucleotides line up with TRBD1. The germline V gene has CDR1 SGHTA and CDR2 FQGNSA. The CDR3 sequence is 19 residues long. The junction had 17 bases not matched to a gene; V was cut back by 1 base and J by 2 bases. CDR3 in amino acids: CASSLGWVRVRDSTYEQYF. As DNA, the CDR3 is TGTGCCAGCAGCTTAGGGTGGGTCAGGGTCCGGGACAGCACCTACGAGCAGTACTTC.

The rearrangement links TRBV19 to TRBJ1-6, with D possibly TRBD1 on 5 matching bases. The CDR3 sequence is 15 residues long. Germline assignment: CDR1 LNHDA and CDR2 SQIVND (reference sequence). Trimming cost V 10 bases and J 0 bases, with 13 bases left between them. The CDR3: CATHRGSSYNSPLHF. CDR3 bases: TGTGCCACCCATCGGGGGAGCTCCTATAATTCACCCCTCCACTTT.

The gene calls are TRBV30 and TRBJ1-5; 9 nucleotides agree with TRBD1. J gave up 4 bases and V 1 base, and 2 bases lay outside the gene matches. Germline CDR1 and CDR2: GTSNPN and SVGIG (reference sequence). The CDR3 loop spans 14 amino acids. This CDR3 reads CAWSAGQGNQPQHF. The CDR3, as DNA: TGTGCCTGGAGTGCTGGACAGGGGAATCAGCCCCAGCATTTT.

Concerning this clone: At the DNA level, this CDR3 is encoded by other sequences in the same sample as well. The gene calls are TRBV6-5 and TRBJ2-7; 8 nucleotides align to TRBD2. There are 15 residues in the CDR3. Trimming took 4 bases from V and 1 from J; bases not matched to a gene: 6. Germline V gene sequence: CDR1 MNHEY, CDR2 SVGAGI. CDR3 DNA: TGTGCCAGCAGTTCCGCCGGGGGGGGGTCCTACGAGCAGTACTTC. Its protein product is CASSSAGGGSYEQYF.

The chain combines TRBV7-6 with TRBJ1-2; 9 bases align to TRBD1. The CDR3 sequence is 15 residues long. J was trimmed by 8 bases and V by 4 bases; bases with no gene match: 11. Looked up from germline, CDR1 is SGHVS and CDR2 is FNYEAQ. CDR3 sequence: CASSSNRDRVGGYTF. Here the CDR3 DNA reads TGTGCCAGCAGCTCGAACCGGGACAGGGTGGGCGGCTACACCTTC.

V and J are TRBV29-1 and TRBJ2-5; D might be TRBD1 (5 bases). Germline CDR1 is SQVTM and CDR2 is ANQGSEA. The CDR3 is 13 residues long. V gave up 7 bases and J gave up 1 base, with 13 bases separating them. The CDR3 protein is CSDLPTAQETQYF. CDR3 DNA: TGCAGCGACCTACCGACAGCCCAAGAGACCCAGTACTTC.

This clone was observed a few times. The chain carries TRBV27 and TRBJ1-5; 10 bases agree with TRBD1. Trimming took 3 bases from V and 7 from J; bases not matched to a gene: 6. The CDR3 loop spans 15 amino acids. The germline CDR1 and CDR2 sequences are MNHEY and SMNVEV (reference sequence). The CDR3 region has the DNA TGTGCCAGCAGTTTGACAGGGGGCTCTCGGCAGCCCCAGCATTTT. Translation: CASSLTGGSRQPQHF.

In this sample, this clone turned up a few times. V gene TRBV15 combines with J gene TRBJ2-1; D perhaps matches TRBD2 (5 bases). The germline gives CDR1 LNHNV, CDR2 YYDKDF (reference sequence). CDR3 length: 14 residues. V was pared by 1 base and J by 4 bases, with 8 bases between. The CDR3 region has the DNA TGTGCCACCAGCAGAGGGCGGACTTACAATGAGCAGTTCTTC. Residues: CATSRGRTYNEQFF.

The table lists this clone with a few counts. This chain joins TRBV12-5 and TRBJ2-7; D is perhaps TRBD2 (5 bases). The germline V and J ends were trimmed by 10 bases and 3 bases, with 10 bases remaining between them. The CDR3 is 11 residues long. Germline lookup yields CDR1 LGHNT and CDR2 FRNRAP. This CDR3 is CATGIGYEQYF. In DNA form, the CDR3 reads TGTGCTACCGGGATTGGCTACGAGCAGTACTTC.

This clone is judged medium-sized. The chain carries TRBV6-5 and TRBJ1-2, with 8 bases lining up with TRBD1. CDR1 and CDR2 from the germline V gene are MNHEY and SVGAGI. The J segment lost 4 bases and the V segment lost 7 bases, leaving 5 bases of the junction unmatched. The CDR3 runs 13 residues. CDR3 protein: CASTIGQGYGYTF. The DNA for the CDR3 is TGTGCCAGCACCATCGGACAGGGCTATGGCTACACCTTC.

This chain joins TRBV11-2 and TRBJ1-3; TRBD1 matches 7 bases. Germline lookup yields CDR1 SGHAT and CDR2 FQNNGV. The CDR3 extends over 16 amino acids. V shed 4 bases, J shed 0 bases, and the junction held 6 bases outside the gene matches. Here the CDR3 reads CASSYTGTASGNTIYF. The CDR3 nucleotides are TGTGCCAGCAGCTACACCGGGACAGCCTCTGGAAACACCATATATTTT. The entire variable domain, with the rest obtained from reference TRBV11-2 and TRBJ1-3, is as follows: EAGVAQSPRYKIIEKRQSVAFWCNPISGHATLYWYQQILGQGPKLLIQFQNNGVVDDSQLPKDRFSAERLKGVDSTLKIQPAKLEDSAVYLCASSYTGTASGNTIYFGEGSWLTVV.

The V and J genes are TRBV15 and TRBJ2-4, with TRBD2 matching 7 bases. Trimming cost V 3 bases and J 6 bases; bases outside gene matches: 11. This CDR3 has 16 residues. Germline values: CDR1 LNHNV, CDR2 YYDKDF (reference sequence). Written as DNA, the CDR3 is TGTGCCACCAGCAGGGGACTACCTTGGGGGAGAAACATTCAGTACTTC. Its translation is CATSRGLPWGRNIQYF.

Sample share makes this clone large (0.1 to 1%). The rearrangement links TRBV5-8 to TRBJ1-2; the D gene is possibly TRBD1 (6 bases). This CDR3 region has 16 residues. Trimming shortened V by 3 bases and J by 3 bases, and 18 bases separated the two germline ends. Germline V gene data show CDR1 as SGHTS and CDR2 as YDEGEE. CDR3 DNA: TGTGCCAGCAGCTCTTCCTCAGGGGTTTGGGACTATGGCTACACCTTC. Amino acid sequence: CASSSSSGVWDYGYTF.